Presented here are 30 T cell receptor beta chains from one specimen sequenced in a study of shared clonotypes between healthy human individuals (dated by TCRdb to about 2020). The library was generated by the immunoSEQ multiplex PCR assay. Here the immuneACCESS table is served through TCRdb, limited to in-frame sequences with V and J called. Missing clones are a known gap in these copies; in checked studies unresolved V genes cover under half, and the rest lacks a known reason. The sample table lists some 2,500,000 clones, 90% to 95% of them with a count of one. The ten top clones hold roughly 0.36% of the sample. What was sequenced was naive CD4+ T cells from PBMCs. What the cell subset or site label conveys for this sample: CD45RA+ positively selected. The receptors derive from a man aged 18 to 30 in good health. Some clones in this sample may be carry-over from other donors' samples.

Concerning this clone: In the same sample, other DNA sequences code for this CDR3. The rearrangement uses TRBV18 and TRBJ1-5; D unclear. Trimming pared 2 bases from V and 5 bases from J, leaving 4 bases between. Looked up from germline, CDR1 is KGHSH and CDR2 is LQKENI. The CDR3 loop spans 12 amino acids. CDR3 region: CASSPGDQPQHF. The CDR3 region has the DNA TGTGCCAGCTCACCAGGTGATCAGCCCCAGCATTTT.

This clone was seen more than once but under ten times. The same CDR3 arises from other DNA sequences in this sample as well. This chain links TRBV2 with TRBJ1-4; D is unresolved. This CDR3 contains 13 residues. Looked up from germline, CDR1 is SNHLY and CDR2 is FYNNEI. Trimming removed 4 bases at V and 3 bases at J, with 6 bases between. CDR3 residues: CASSGQANEKLFF. The CDR3 DNA follows: TGTGCCAGCAGTGGGCAGGCTAATGAAAAACTGTTTTTT.

A word on this clone: The sample carries other DNA sequences with the same CDR3. The CDR3 region has the DNA TGCGCCAGCAGCCAGGGCAGCAATCAGCCCCAGCATTTT. Residues: CASSQGSNQPQHF. V is TRBV4-1 and J is TRBJ1-5; no clear D gene. The V end was cut by 3 bases, the J end by 1 base, with 4 bases between. There are 13 residues in the CDR3. CDR1 is MGHRA and CDR2 is YSYEKL in the germline V gene.

V is TRBV5-1 and J is TRBJ1-4; 10 bases are shared with TRBD1. The CDR3 totals 14 residues. Germline CDR1 is SGHRS and CDR2 is YFSETQ. Trimming removed 6 bases from V and 7 bases from J; junction bases left unmatched: 6. CDR3 bases: TGCGCCAGCACCGCGGACAGGGGGGGTGAAAAACTGTTTTTT. Translated, it gives CASTADRGGEKLFF.

This clone has more than one count but fewer than ten. This chain links TRBV2 with TRBJ2-1; D is unresolved. Trimming took off 5 bases at V and 5 bases at J, with 1 base between the two ends. The CDR3 runs 10 residues. Per the germline V gene, CDR1 is SNHLY and CDR2 is FYNNEI. CDR3 coding DNA: TGTGCCAGCAGTAACAATGAGCAGTTCTTC. Translation gives CASSNNEQFF.

This clone appeared a single time. The CDR3 loop reads CASSPSRTGESYEQYF. The CDR3 coding sequence is TGTGCCAGCAGCCCAAGTCGGACAGGGGAAAGCTACGAGCAGTACTTC. This rearrangement joins TRBV21-1 to TRBJ2-7; the tabulated D call, TRBD1, remains unverified against the DNA. TRBV21-1 is given as a pseudogene. This CDR3 contains 16 residues.

J is TRBJ2-6 and V is TRBV28; a weak D match, TRBD2 (5 bases). This CDR3 has 16 amino acids. CDR1 is MDHEN and CDR2 is SYDVKM in the germline V gene. Trimming removed 6 bases at V and 2 bases at J, with 14 bases between. In DNA, the CDR3 is TGTGCCAGCAGCTCCTACGCCGGGACTGGGGCCAACGTCCTGACTTTC. Amino acid sequence: CASSSYAGTGANVLTF.

As to this clone: At the DNA level, this CDR3 is encoded by other sequences in the same sample as well. This sequence joins TRBV7-2 and TRBJ2-2, with a tentative D call TRBD2 (6 bases). The CDR3 length is 14 residues. The V gene lost 2 bases and the J gene lost 3 bases, with 7 bases spanning the gap. The germline V gene has CDR1 SGHTA and CDR2 FQGNSA. The CDR3 DNA follows: TGTGCCAGCAGCTTATCGGGGGACACCGGGGAGCTGTTTTTT. It specifies CASSLSGDTGELFF.

This chain connects TRBV28 to TRBJ1-1; D not certain. Germline assignment: CDR1 MDHEN and CDR2 SYDVKM. This CDR3 is 16 amino acids long. Deletions cut 4 bases from V and 10 bases from J, with 25 bases between. CDR3 in amino acids: CASSSHDAPYRAGAFF. The CDR3 nucleotides read TGTGCCAGCAGTTCCCACGACGCACCCTACCGGGCGGGAGCTTTCTTT.

The chain joins TRBV9 to TRBJ2-2; unclear D gene. V shed 4 bases and J shed 0 bases, with 7 bases lying between them. The CDR3 totals 14 residues. Germline values: CDR1 SGDLS, CDR2 YYNGEE. Written as DNA, the CDR3 is TGTGCCAGCAGCCCTCTTACGAACACCGGGGAGCTGTTTTTT. This encodes CASSPLTNTGELFF.

The rearrangement uses TRBV18 and TRBJ2-7, with unresolved D. Germline CDR1 is KGHSH and CDR2 is LQKENI. V was pared by 2 bases and J by 2 bases, with 7 bases between. The CDR3 loop spans 13 amino acids. The chain's CDR3 is CASSPFPAYEQYF. The CDR3 nucleotides read TGTGCCAGCTCACCATTCCCAGCCTACGAGCAGTACTTC.

The genes are TRBV14 and TRBJ2-2; D remains unclear. CDR3 length equals 18 residues. V was trimmed by 0 bases and J by 6 bases, leaving 20 bases between them. Germline V gene data show CDR1 as SGHDN and CDR2 as FVKESK. The CDR3 here is CASSQDYGAGRGPGELFF. The CDR3, as DNA: TGTGCCAGCAGCCAAGATTACGGCGCAGGACGCGGACCCGGGGAGCTGTTTTTT.

The chain combines TRBV28 with TRBJ2-6; D call uncertain. With 2 bases removed from V and 1 base from J, the gap between germline ends came to 6 bases. Germline loops: CDR1 MDHEN, CDR2 SYDVKM. This CDR3 is 15 amino acids long. CDR3 protein: CASSLLPSGANVLTF. The CDR3 coding sequence is TGTGCCAGCAGTTTACTCCCATCTGGGGCCAACGTCCTGACTTTC.

The chain joins TRBV4-3 to TRBJ2-1; D might be TRBD1 (6 bases). CDR1 LGHNA and CDR2 YSLEER come from the germline V gene. There are 16 residues in the CDR3. Trimming removed 0 bases from V and 4 bases from J, with 13 bases in between. CDR3 sequence: CASSQETGFRYNEQFF. DNA for the CDR3: TGCGCCAGCAGCCAAGAAACAGGGTTCAGGTACAATGAGCAGTTCTTC.

The rearrangement uses TRBV5-6 and TRBJ2-7; 12 nucleotides agree with TRBD1. V shed 1 base and J 6 bases; nucleotides not matched to a gene: 5. The CDR3 consists of 15 residues. Germline V CDR1 and CDR2: SGHDT, YYEEEE. CDR3 DNA: TGTGCCAGCAGCTTGTGGCGGGACAGGGGGCCCGAGCAGTACTTC. Amino acids: CASSLWRDRGPEQYF.

The chain employs TRBV19 and TRBJ2-1; D could derive from TRBD1 or TRBD2 (5 bases each). Trimming left V 3 bases short and J 8 bases short, with 17 bases between. Germline assignment: CDR1 LNHDA and CDR2 SQIVND (reference sequence). The CDR3 sequence is 15 residues long. CDR3 loop: CASSIPRPGRHEQFF. The CDR3 DNA follows: TGTGCCAGTAGTATTCCTCGCCCGGGACGGCATGAGCAGTTCTTC.

This clone appeared a single time. CDR3: CSVEDGQHMNTEAFF. DNA for the CDR3: TGCAGCGTTGAGGATGGACAGCACATGAACACTGAAGCTTTCTTT. The V and J genes are TRBV29-1 and TRBJ1-1, with D perhaps matching TRBD1 (6 bases). V was cut by 3 bases and J by 0 bases, with 14 bases left in between. The CDR3 consists of 15 residues. CDR1 SQVTM and CDR2 ANQGSEA come from the germline V gene. The complete variable domain, with remaining parts taken from reference TRBV29-1 and TRBJ1-1, reads SAVISQKPSRDICQRGTSLTIQCQVDSQVTMMFWYRQQPGQSLTLIATANQGSEATYESGFVIDKFPISRPNLTFSTLTVSNMSPEDSSIYLCSVEDGQHMNTEAFFGQGTRLTVV.

Details on this clone: This sample also contains other DNA sequences that code for the same CDR3. V is TRBV5-1 and J is TRBJ2-1; 9 bases are shared with TRBD2. Germline CDR1 SGHRS, CDR2 YFSETQ. The V gene end was trimmed by 0 bases and the J gene end by 4 bases; junction bases not matched to a gene: 5. The length of the CDR3 is 16 residues. CDR3 protein: CASSLAVAGAYNEQFF. CDR3 sequence (DNA): TGCGCCAGCAGCTTGGCGGTAGCGGGAGCGTACAATGAGCAGTTCTTC.

V and J are TRBV30 and TRBJ2-1, with 12 bases aligning to TRBD1. The germline gives CDR1 GTSNPN, CDR2 SVGIG (reference sequence). CDR3 length: 14 amino acids. V was pared by 1 base and J by 9 bases, with 4 bases of the junction left unmatched. In nucleotides, the CDR3 is TGTGCCTGGAGTGGGGGACAGGGGGCTTCTGAGCAGTTCTTC. Encoded protein: CAWSGGQGASEQFF.

Comments on this clone: Additional DNA sequences in this sample encode the identical CDR3. This chain connects TRBV7-8 to TRBJ2-3, with D possibly being TRBD1 or TRBD2 (5 bases each). With 1 base removed from V and 3 bases from J, the gap between germline ends came to 5 bases. Germline assignment: CDR1 SGHVS and CDR2 FQNEAQ. The CDR3 runs 13 residues. Written as DNA, the CDR3 is TGTGCCAGCAGCTTAGGGGGGACAGATACGCAGTATTTT. Translated, it gives CASSLGGTDTQYF.

This clone was recorded once. V is TRBV21-1 and J is TRBJ2-3; the table's D call TRBD2 went unverified against the DNA. TRBV21-1 is a known pseudogene. This CDR3 is built from 17 residues. CDR3 loop: CASSTRREGTSTDTQYF. The CDR3 DNA reads TGTGCCAGCAGCACAAGACGTGAGGGAACTAGCACAGATACGCAGTATTTT.

V usage is TRBV7-2 and J usage is TRBJ2-7, with D perhaps TRBD2 (6 bases). Germline CDR1 is SGHTA and CDR2 is FQGNSA. This CDR3 contains 15 residues. Between the trimmed V and J ends, which lost 5 bases and 7 bases, there was a span of 21 bases. DNA of the CDR3: TGTGCCAGCAGCCCAGGGCGCCTAAGGGCGGGGGAGCAGTACTTC. Its protein is CASSPGRLRAGEQYF.

V gene TRBV5-1 combines with J gene TRBJ2-5; D is possibly TRBD2 (6 bases). The germline CDR1 and CDR2 sequences are SGHRS and YFSETQ. The CDR3 length is 13 residues. The V gene lost 8 bases and the J gene lost 5 bases, with 16 bases spanning the gap. The CDR3 DNA sequence: TGCGCCAGTACGACTGGGGCGGGGGAGACCCAGTACTTC. Protein sequence: CASTTGAGETQYF.

J is TRBJ1-2 and V is TRBV28; 7 bases are shared with TRBD1. Germline CDR1 MDHEN, CDR2 SYDVKM. This CDR3 spans 14 amino acids. V shed 6 bases, J shed 5 bases, and the junction held 9 bases outside the gene matches. The CDR3 spells CASRPGTEVYGYTF. The CDR3 bases are TGTGCCAGCAGACCCGGGACAGAGGTATATGGCTACACCTTC.

J is TRBJ2-7 and V is TRBV7-2, with D possibly matching TRBD1 (6 bases). Trimming shortened V by 4 bases and J by 6 bases, and 16 bases separated the two germline ends. Germline V CDR1 and CDR2: SGHTA, FQGNSA. CDR3 length: 14 amino acids. The CDR3 sequence is CASSWGTMGSEQYF. The CDR3 nucleotides read TGTGCCAGCAGCTGGGGGACAATGGGGTCCGAGCAGTACTTC. Filled out from reference TRBV7-2 and TRBJ2-7, the complete variable domain reads GAGVSQSPSNKVTEKGKDVELRCDPISGHTALYWYRQSLGQGLEFLIYFQGNSAPDKSGLPSDRFSAERTGGSVSTLTIQRTQQEDSAVYLCASSWGTMGSEQYFGPGTRLTVT.

The chain joins TRBV9 to TRBJ2-5; 7 bases line up with TRBD1. The CDR3 has 16 residues. Germline loops: CDR1 SGDLS, CDR2 YYNGEE. Unmatched junction bases numbered 11, after V lost 4 bases and J lost 2 bases. This chain's CDR3 is CASSFHPRQGQETQYF. The CDR3 nucleotides read TGTGCCAGCAGCTTTCACCCTCGACAGGGACAAGAGACCCAGTACTTC.

The genes are TRBV27 and TRBJ2-3; 7 bases fit TRBD2. V was clipped by 5 bases and J by 1 base; unmatched bases: 6. Germline CDR1 reads MNHEY; CDR2 reads SMNVEV (reference sequence). There are 15 residues in the CDR3. This CDR3 is CASSAQLARTDTQYF. CDR3 in DNA: TGTGCCAGCAGTGCCCAACTAGCGCGCACAGATACGCAGTATTTT.

CDR3 bases: TGTGCCAGCAGTTTCGGAGGAATAGAGACCCAGTACTTC. Amino acid sequence: CASSFGGIETQYF. The chain joins TRBV28 to TRBJ2-5; D perhaps matches TRBD2 (5 bases). Between the trimmed V and J ends, which lost 3 bases and 4 bases, there was a span of 9 bases. The CDR3 extends over 13 amino acids. Per the germline V gene, CDR1 is MDHEN and CDR2 is SYDVKM.

V is TRBV28 and J is TRBJ1-2; 8 positions match TRBD1. V shed 6 bases, J shed 4 bases, and the junction held 7 bases outside the gene matches. In germline, CDR1 is MDHEN, CDR2 SYDVKM. This CDR3 region has 14 residues. CDR3 region: CASRRTGRSYGYTF. CDR3 in DNA: TGTGCCAGCAGACGGACAGGGAGGAGCTATGGCTACACCTTC.

V is TRBV28 and J is TRBJ2-3; TRBD2 aligns across 8 bases. CDR1 is MDHEN, CDR2 SYDVKM, per germline. V lost 4 bases to trimming and J lost 2 bases; unmatched junction nucleotides: 5. The CDR3 totals 15 residues. The CDR3: CASSSGGDYTDTQYF. CDR3 DNA: TGTGCCAGCAGTTCCGGGGGGGATTACACAGATACGCAGTATTTT.